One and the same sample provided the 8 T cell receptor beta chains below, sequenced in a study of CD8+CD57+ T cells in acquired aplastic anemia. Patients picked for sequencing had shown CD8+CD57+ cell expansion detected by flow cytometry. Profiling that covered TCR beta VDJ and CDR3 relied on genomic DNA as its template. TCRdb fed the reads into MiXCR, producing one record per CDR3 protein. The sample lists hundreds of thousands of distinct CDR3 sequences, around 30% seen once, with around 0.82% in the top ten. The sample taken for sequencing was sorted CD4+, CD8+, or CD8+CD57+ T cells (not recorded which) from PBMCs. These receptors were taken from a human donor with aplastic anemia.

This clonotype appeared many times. The CDR3 DNA sequence: TGTGCCAGCAACGGGCAGAACTCTGGGGCCAACGTCCTGACTTTC. Amino acid sequence: CASNGQNSGANVLTF. This rearrangement joins TRBV2 to TRBJ2-6; D uncertain. The CDR3 extends over 15 amino acids. From germline, CDR1 is SNHLY and CDR2 FYNNEI. Trimming shortened V by 7 bases and J by 0 bases, and 10 bases separated the two germline ends.

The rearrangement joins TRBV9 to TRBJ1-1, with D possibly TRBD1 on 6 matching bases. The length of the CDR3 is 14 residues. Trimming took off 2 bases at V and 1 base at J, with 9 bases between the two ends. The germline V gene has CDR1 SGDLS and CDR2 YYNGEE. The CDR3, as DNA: TGTGCCAGCAGCGTCTTAGGGGGGAACACTGAAGCTTTCTTT. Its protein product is CASSVLGGNTEAFF.

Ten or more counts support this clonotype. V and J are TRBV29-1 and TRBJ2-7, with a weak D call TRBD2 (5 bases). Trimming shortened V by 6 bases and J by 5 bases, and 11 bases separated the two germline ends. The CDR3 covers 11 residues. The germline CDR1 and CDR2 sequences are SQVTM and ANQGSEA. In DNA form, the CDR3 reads TGCAGCGTGCAAAAGAGGGACGAGCAGTACTTC. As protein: CSVQKRDEQYF.

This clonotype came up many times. Written as DNA, the CDR3 is TGCAGTGCTCGACAGGGGGCCCTAGGCTATGGCTACACCTTC. Translation: CSARQGALGYGYTF. J is TRBJ1-2 and V is TRBV20-1; 10 bases map to TRBD1. The trim removed 5 bases at V and 4 bases at J, leaving 7 bases unmatched. Germline CDR1 is DFQATT and CDR2 is SNEGSKA (reference sequence). CDR3 length equals 14 residues.

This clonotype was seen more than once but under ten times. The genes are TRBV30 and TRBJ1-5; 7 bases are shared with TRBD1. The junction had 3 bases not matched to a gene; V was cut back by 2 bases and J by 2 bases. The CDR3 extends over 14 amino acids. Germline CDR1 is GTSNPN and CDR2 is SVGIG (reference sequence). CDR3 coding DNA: TGTGCCTGGAGTAGGGGGCGCGGCAATCAGCCCCAGCATTTT. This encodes CAWSRGRGNQPQHF. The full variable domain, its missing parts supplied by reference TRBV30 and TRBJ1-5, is SQTIHQWPATLVQPVGSPLSLECTVEGTSNPNLYWYRQAAGRGLQLLFYSVGIGQISSEVPQNLSASRPQDRQFILSSKKLLLSDSGFYLCAWSRGRGNQPQHFGDGTRLSIL.

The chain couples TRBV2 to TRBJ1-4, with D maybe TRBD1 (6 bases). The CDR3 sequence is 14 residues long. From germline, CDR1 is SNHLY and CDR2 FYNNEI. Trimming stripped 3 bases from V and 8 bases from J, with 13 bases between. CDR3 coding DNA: TGTGCCAGCAGTGAGGGGGCGGACCCGGAAAAACTGTTTTTT. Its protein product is CASSEGADPEKLFF.

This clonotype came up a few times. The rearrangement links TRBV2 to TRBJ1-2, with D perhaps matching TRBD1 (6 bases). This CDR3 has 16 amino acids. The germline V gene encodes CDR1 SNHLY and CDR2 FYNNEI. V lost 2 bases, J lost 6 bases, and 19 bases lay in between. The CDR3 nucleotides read TGTGCCAGCAGTGAAAGGGACAAGGGGCGCCTGGATGGCTACACCTTC. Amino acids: CASSERDKGRLDGYTF.

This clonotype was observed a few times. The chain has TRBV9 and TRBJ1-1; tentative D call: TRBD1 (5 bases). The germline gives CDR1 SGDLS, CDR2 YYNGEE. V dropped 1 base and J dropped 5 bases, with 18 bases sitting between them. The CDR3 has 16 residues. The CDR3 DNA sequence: TGTGCCAGCAGCGTATTGCAAAAAGGCGGGGGGACTGAAGCTTTCTTT. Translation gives CASSVLQKGGGTEAFF.